One sample yielded the 5 T cell receptor beta chains listed below, sequenced in a study of technical replicates of blood from several donors. Some clones are missing from TCRdb's copy, which holds only in-frame ones; the method was immunoSEQ multiplex PCR. The sample yields about 70,000 clones, approximately 90% seen once. Sequencing input: PBMCs. The source is a human donor in good health. Some clones in this sample may be carry-over from other donors' samples.

The chain recombines TRBV7-9 with TRBJ1-2; possible D gene TRBD1, 5 bases. The CDR3 has 11 amino acids. The germline V and J ends were trimmed by 2 bases and 8 bases, with 6 bases remaining between them. Germline lookup yields CDR1 SEHNR and CDR2 FQNEAQ (reference sequence). This chain's CDR3 is CASSLWGGYTF. CDR3 bases: TGTGCCAGCAGCTTATGGGGCGGCTACACCTTC.

This clone has just one count. This sequence joins TRBV2 and TRBJ2-5; 9 bases are a match to TRBD2. Looked up from germline, CDR1 is SNHLY and CDR2 is FYNNEI. Germline trimming cut 6 bases from V and 3 bases from J; bases unmatched to any gene: 8. The CDR3 loop spans 15 amino acids. The CDR3 loop is CASRREGLREETQYF. The CDR3 DNA reads TGTGCCAGCAGGCGGGAGGGGCTACGGGAAGAGACCCAGTACTTC. Based on the CDR3 plus reference TRBV2 and TRBJ2-5, the full variable domain is EPEVTQTPSHQVTQMGQEVILRCVPISNHLYFYWYRQILGQKVEFLVSFYNNEISEKSEIFDDQFSVERPDGSNFTLKIRSTKLEDSAMYFCASRREGLREETQYFGPGTRLLVL.

J is TRBJ1-3 and V is TRBV6-5; D is undetermined. V dropped 1 base and J dropped 0 bases, with 10 bases sitting between them. The CDR3 totals 16 residues. Germline loops: CDR1 MNHEY, CDR2 SVGAGI. CDR3 loop: CASSYFRPSSGNTIYF. The CDR3 DNA reads as TGTGCCAGCAGTTACTTCAGGCCGAGCTCTGGAAACACCATATATTTT.

The chain is built from TRBV7-9 and TRBJ2-1; 7 bases are a match to TRBD2. This CDR3 contains 13 residues. With 2 bases clipped from V and 14 bases from J, the junction kept 9 bases outside the gene matches. CDR1 is SEHNR, CDR2 FQNEAQ, per germline (reference sequence). The CDR3 loop reads CASSLLPGLEEFF. The CDR3 DNA reads TGTGCCAGCAGCTTACTCCCAGGACTAGAGGAGTTCTTC.

The gene calls are TRBV5-1 and TRBJ1-6; 7 nucleotides align to TRBD1. The CDR3 runs 17 residues. Per the germline V gene, CDR1 is SGHRS and CDR2 is YFSETQ. The junction had 4 bases not matched to a gene; V was cut back by 1 base and J by 0 bases. The CDR3 sequence: CASSLTGESSYNSPLHF. The CDR3 coding sequence is TGCGCCAGCAGCTTGACAGGGGAGAGCTCCTATAATTCACCCCTCCACTTT.